Described below is a single T cell receptor beta chain sequence and its context. Assay used: immunoSEQ multiplex PCR; TCRdb lists only in-frame clones, some missing. This sample carries around 80,000 clones, 85% to 90% of them seen once, and the ten largest clones take around 2.5%. CDR1 is SGHTA, CDR2 FQGTGA, per germline. J lost 5 bases, V lost 2 bases, and 1 base had no gene match. This CDR3 is 14 amino acids long. This record comes from a study of OX40 agonist ivuxolimab in advanced cancers. Study summary: While on treatment, patients had intravenous ivuxolimab at 0.01 to 10 mg/kg every 2 weeks.

The receptor was derived from an adult with an advanced solid tumor such as melanoma, head and neck, liver or kidney cancer. The specimen comprised CD4+ or CD8+ T cells sorted from blood, sampled in a trial of the OX40 agonist ivuxolimab. This rearrangement joins TRBV7-3 to TRBJ2-1, with 9 bases fitting TRBD1. CDR3 region: CASSLGQGNNEQFF. The CDR3, as DNA: TGTGCCAGCAGCTTAGGACAGGGGAACAATGAGCAGTTCTTC. Filled out from reference TRBV7-3 and TRBJ2-1, the complete variable domain reads GAGVSQTPSNKVTEKGKYVELRCDPISGHTALYWYRQSLGQGPEFLIYFQGTGAADDSGLPNDRFFAVRPEGSVSTLKIQRTERGDSAVYLCASSLGQGNNEQFFGPGTRLTVL.